This T cell receptor beta chain appears in the sequencing data of a study of cytomegalovirus exposure and HLA in healthy donors. The CDR3 extends over 15 amino acids. Trimming took 5 bases from V and 4 from J, leaving 17 bases between them. CDR1 and CDR2 from the germline V gene are SGHVS and FQNEAQ. With 60 Vbeta and 13 Jbeta primers, the PCR was carried out. TCRdb's copy holds only in-frame clones and misses some; the assay was immunoSEQ multiplex PCR. This repertoire shows approximately 190,000 clones, 78% found once; its top ten account for 4.5% to 7.5%. Sequences were obtained from PBMCs. The TCR originated in a woman aged 25-40 years in good health and CMV-seropositive. This chain connects TRBV7-8 to TRBJ2-5, with D possibly being TRBD1 (6 bases). The CDR3 loop is CASSIYGQLGETQYF. In nucleotides, the CDR3 is TGTGCCAGCAGCATATACGGACAGCTTGGAGAGACCCAGTACTTC. Full variable domain (rest looked up from reference TRBV7-8 and TRBJ2-5): GAGVSQSPRYKVAKRGQDVALRCDPISGHVSLFWYQQALGQGPEFLTYFQNEAQLDKSGLPSDRFFAERPEGSVSTLKIQRTQQEDSAVYLCASSIYGQLGETQYFGPGTRLLVL.